The 2 T cell receptor beta chains below all came from one sample that was sequenced in a study of blood T cell repertoires in COVID-19. Sequencing used immunoSEQ multiplex PCR; TCRdb keeps in-frame clones, though not all of them. The sample contains about 120,000 clones, around 82% of which appear only once. Material: peripheral blood. These receptors all come from a man at least 80 years old with active or convalescent COVID-19.

The chain's CDR3 is CASSMGGPEAFF. The CDR3 DNA follows: TGTGCCAGTAGTATGGGTGGGCCCGAAGCTTTCTTT. The V call is TRBV19, the J call TRBJ1-1; no clear D gene. The CDR3 covers 12 residues. Germline V gene sequence: CDR1 LNHDA, CDR2 SQIVND (reference sequence). V was cut by 3 bases and J by 8 bases, with 10 bases left in between.

This clone came up once. CDR3 nucleotides: TGTGCCAGCAGTTTTCCCCCAGGGAAGGGGTATGGCTACACCTTC. It translates to CASSFPPGKGYGYTF. The chain links TRBV28 to TRBJ1-2, with a possible D match to TRBD1 (5 bases). V was clipped by 3 bases and J by 5 bases, with 16 bases between them. Germline-derived CDR1 and CDR2 are MDHEN and SYDVKM. This CDR3 has 15 residues.